This T cell receptor (beta chain) was documented in a study of T cell responses to AZD1222 COVID-19 vaccine (dated by TCRdb to the early 2020s). Broadly, across the study: A total of 233 trial participants underwent TCR sequencing, of whom 207 received two doses of AZD1222 and about 25 received two doses of the MenACWY control vaccine. Trial participants were enrolled by age into subgroups of 18-55, 56-69 and 70-plus years, and around 150, 29 and 61 TCR-sequenced participants, respectively, were included in these subgroups.

Study-wide findings and limitations: The vaccine-associated CD4 TCRs covered the entire spike protein, and the dominant responses fell in regions 160-218 and 743-854. A significant rise in spike-specific TCR breadth and depth was observed after two AZD1222 doses relative to day 0 and relative to MenACWY recipients. Conclusions about previously exposed vaccinees are limited because only six or seven AZD1222 recipients were SARS-CoV-2 seropositive at baseline. Nearly half of unique spike-specific TCRs reportedly recognized epitopes outside regions mutated in the B.1.351 and B.1.1.7 variants. The 56-69-year group was small, and its depth increase did not reach significance, likely because of low power. Most participants were white British and females outnumbered males, and the authors suggested that clonal diversity may have been underestimated. No day 14 peak-response samples were available, so repertoires were characterized only after the peak T cell response.

Turning to this clone: The antigen it recognizes is unknown. No much larger clone is present one base from it, and per-base qualities are unavailable.

From a lookup of the germline V gene, CDR1 and CDR2 are KGHSH and LQKENI. The CDR3 runs 15 residues from the cysteine to the phenylalanine. Only the CDR3 part of the read is kept: 45 bases, read in frame from the first base. V is reduced by 6 bases and J by 1 base, leaving a spacing of 15 bases between them. The intended sense of this specimen's time point label: about 28 days (+/-7) after the second vaccine dose. AZD1222 recipients with second doses at about 4 weeks or about 12 weeks were pooled, because spike-specific TCR depth and breadth did not differ between schedules. The vaccinee samples were drawn from two UK trials, COV001 and COV002, one of which was a single-blind randomized controlled phase 2/3 trial testing AZD1222 (ChAdOx1 nCoV-19) in healthy adults. Trial participant PBMC samples were collected at day 0 and day 28 after the second dose for TCRbeta chain sequencing. The CDR3 regions of human TCRbeta chains were analyzed by immunosequencing. The original methods were these. TCRs in the repertoires were compared against a reference library of SARS-CoV-2-specific TCRs that had been generated with the MIRA antigen-specificity platform. Breadth meant the fraction of unique TCRs that were SARS-CoV-2-associated, whereas depth meant the fraction of total T cells that were SARS-CoV-2-associated. Using the MIRA data, each spike-specific TCR was assigned both to the spike region to which the TCR was reactive and to a CD4 or CD8 class. Log10-transformed breadth and depth values were compared by one-way ANOVA with Sidak's multiple comparisons tests. In TCRdb, the immuneACCESS table is reduced to in-frame sequences with V and J assigned. These tables do not hold every clone; where another copy was compared, an unresolved V gene accounts for under half, and the others remain unexplained. The V and J calls and clone size were taken over from that table, and D and trimming were inferred from the DNA. The sample table holds about 120,000 clones, of which over 85% were seen once. The ten largest clones capture approximately 2.7% of the sample.

This TCR came from an adult who received the AZD1222 COVID-19 vaccine. This sample comprised peripheral blood, obtained 28 days after the second AZD1222 dose. Recombination linked TRBV18 to TRBJ2-5; the D gene lacks a confident call. The CDR3 region reads CASSAIGPPQETQYF. In nucleotide form, the sequence is TGTGCCAGCTCGGCTATCGGACCTCCCCAAGAGACCCAGTACTTC.